This T cell receptor beta chain stems from a study of spatial heterogeneity in lung cancer. TCRdb itself ran the 5' RACE reads through MiXCR, one entry per CDR3 protein. The table has tens of thousands of distinct CDR3 sequences, about 8.2% seen once; the top ten hold approximately 2%. J gave up 4 bases and V 3 bases, and 5 bases lay outside the gene matches. The CDR3 consists of 14 residues. The germline V gene has CDR1 DFQATT and CDR2 SNEGSKA (reference sequence). Specified time point: blood at routine non-recurrence follow-up after resection. This sequence joins TRBV20-1 and TRBJ2-2; 7 nucleotides line up with TRBD1. Sequencing was performed on PBMCs, taken at follow-up. This receptor was taken from a female donor with early-stage non-small cell lung cancer. The CDR3 nucleotides read TGCAGTGCTAGTCGGGACAGTGTCACCGGGGAGCTGTTTTTT. It yields the protein CSASRDSVTGELFF.